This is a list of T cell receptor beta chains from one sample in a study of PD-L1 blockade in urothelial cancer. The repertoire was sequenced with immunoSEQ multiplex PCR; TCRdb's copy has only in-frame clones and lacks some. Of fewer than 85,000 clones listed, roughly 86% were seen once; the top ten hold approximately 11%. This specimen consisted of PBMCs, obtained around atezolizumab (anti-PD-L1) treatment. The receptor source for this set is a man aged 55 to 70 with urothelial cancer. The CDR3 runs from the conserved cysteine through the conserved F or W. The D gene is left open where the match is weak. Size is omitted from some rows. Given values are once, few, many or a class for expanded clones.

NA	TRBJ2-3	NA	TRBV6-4	TGTGCCAGCTATCCCTGCCAGACTAGGGATACGCAGTATTTT	CASYPCQTRDTQYF
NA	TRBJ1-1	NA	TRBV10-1	TGCGCCAGCAGTGAGGCACGGGGGTTCTCCACTGAAGCTTTCTTT	CASSEARGFSTEAFF
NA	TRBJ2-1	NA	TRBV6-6	TGTGCCAGCAGCCCCCAGGCGGGACGGTACAATGAGCAGTTCTTC	CASSPQAGRYNEQFF
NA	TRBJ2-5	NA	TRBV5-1	TGCGCCAGCAGCTTGGCCGTGGCGGGGAATCAAGAGACCCAGTACTTC	CASSLAVAGNQETQYF
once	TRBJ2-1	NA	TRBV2	TGTGCCAGCTCAGGTTTCAATGAGCAGTTCTTC	CASSGFNEQFF
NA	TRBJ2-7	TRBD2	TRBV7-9	TGTGCCAGCAGCTTAGAGTTAGCGGGCACCTACGAGCAGTACTTC	CASSLELAGTYEQYF
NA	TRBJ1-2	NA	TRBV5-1	TGCGCCAGCAGCTTGGAACGAGAAGGCTACACCTTC	CASSLEREGYTF
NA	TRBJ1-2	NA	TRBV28	TGTGCCAGCAGTCTCCCAGGGGCTCACGATCTTAGGTACGTATTGTATGGCTACACCTTC	CASSLPGAHDLRYVLYGYTF
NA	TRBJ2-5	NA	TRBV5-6	TGTGCCAGCAGCTTGGACTCGCGGGAGACCCAGTACTTC	CASSLDSRETQYF
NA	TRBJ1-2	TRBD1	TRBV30	TGTGCCTGGGACAGGGGCCGAGGCGGTGGCTACACCTTC	CAWDRGRGGGYTF
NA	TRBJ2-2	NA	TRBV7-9	TGTGCCAGCAGCACCCTGAATTGGAGGGAGGAGCTGTTTTTT	CASSTLNWREELFF
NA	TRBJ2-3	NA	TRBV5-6	TGTGCCAGCAGCTTTGCACGGGATACGCAGTATTTT	CASSFARDTQYF
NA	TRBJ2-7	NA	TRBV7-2	TGTGCCAGCAGCTTAGGTGCGCTTGCCTACGAGCAGTACTTC	CASSLGALAYEQYF
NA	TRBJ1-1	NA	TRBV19	TGTGCCAGTACCACGCGCGGGGCAGCTTTCTTT	CASTTRGAAFF
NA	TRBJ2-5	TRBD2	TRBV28	TGTGCCAGCAGGAAAACGGGAGGGCCATTTGAGACCCAGTACTTC	CASRKTGGPFETQYF
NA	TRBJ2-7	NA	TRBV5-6	TGTGCCAGCAGCTTGGGGCAAAGGGGCTACGAGCAGTACTTC	CASSLGQRGYEQYF
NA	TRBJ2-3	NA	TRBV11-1	TGTGCCAGCAGCTTGGGCACCACAGATACGCAGTATTTT	CASSLGTTDTQYF
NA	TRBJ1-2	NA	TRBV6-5	TGTGCCAGCAGTTTCTGGGGGCGCGACTATGGCTACACCTTC	CASSFWGRDYGYTF
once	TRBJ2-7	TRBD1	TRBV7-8	TGTGCCAGCACTCTCCATGGAGGGACAGGGATCTACGAGCAGTACTTC	CASTLHGGTGIYEQYF
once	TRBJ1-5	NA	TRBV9	TGTGCCAGCAGTTCCAGGCCCCTCAATCAGCCCCAGCATTTT	CASSSRPLNQPQHF
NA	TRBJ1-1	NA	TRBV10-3	TGTGCCATCAGTCACAGGGAAACTGAAGCTTTCTTT	CAISHRETEAFF
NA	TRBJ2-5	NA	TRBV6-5	TGTGCCAGCAGTAGAGGAGGCGGAATCCCCTCCAAATACTTC	CASSRGGGIPSKYF
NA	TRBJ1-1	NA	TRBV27	TGTGCCAGCAGTTCAGGCTACACTGAAGCTTTCTTT	CASSSGYTEAFF
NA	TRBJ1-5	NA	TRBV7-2	TGTGCCAGCAGCTTAGACAGGTACAATCAGCCCCAGCATTTT	CASSLDRYNQPQHF
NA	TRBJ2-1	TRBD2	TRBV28	TGTGCCGGCAATAGCGGGAGTCTCCACAATGAGCAGTTCTTC	CAGNSGSLHNEQFF
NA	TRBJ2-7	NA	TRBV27	TGTGCCAGCAGCCTCTCCATACCAGAGGGCTCCTACGAGCAGTACTTC	CASSLSIPEGSYEQYF
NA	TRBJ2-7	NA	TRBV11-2	TGTGCCAGCAGCTTGATTGGGGCCGGGCAGTACTTC	CASSLIGAGQYF
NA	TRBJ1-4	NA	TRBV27	TGTGCCAGTGGGAGGGCGGTTCAGGAAAAACTGTTTTTT	CASGRAVQEKLFF
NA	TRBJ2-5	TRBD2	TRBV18	TGTGCCAGCTCACCCAGGCTAGCGGGATCCCAAGAGACCCAGTACTTC	CASSPRLAGSQETQYF
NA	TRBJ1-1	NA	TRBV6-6	TGTGCCAGCAAACAGGGAAACACTGAAGCTTTCTTT	CASKQGNTEAFF
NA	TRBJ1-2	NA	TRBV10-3	TGTGCCATCAGTGTGGACAGCACCTCTGTGTATGGCTACACCTTC	CAISVDSTSVYGYTF
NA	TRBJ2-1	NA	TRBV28	TGTGCCAGCAGTTTTTCCGGACAAGGTTCCTACAATGAGCAGTTCTTC	CASSFSGQGSYNEQFF
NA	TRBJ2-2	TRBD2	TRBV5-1	TGCGCCAGCAGCAATGCACTAGCGGGAGTTGGCACCGGGGAGCTGTTTTTT	CASSNALAGVGTGELFF
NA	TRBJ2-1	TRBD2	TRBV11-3	TGTGCCAGCAGCGGAGCGGGGGCCTATTACAATGAGCAGTTCTTC	CASSGAGAYYNEQFF
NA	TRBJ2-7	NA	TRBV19	TGTGCCAGTAGTCGCGACAGAGAGACCTACGAGCAGTACTTC	CASSRDRETYEQYF
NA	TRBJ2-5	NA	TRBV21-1	TGTGCCAGCAGGAGGGACAGGCAAGAGACCCAGTACTTC	CASRRDRQETQYF
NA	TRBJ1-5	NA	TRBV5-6	TGTGCCAGCAGCTTGGGACAGGTTAACAATCAGCCCCAGCATTTT	CASSLGQVNNQPQHF
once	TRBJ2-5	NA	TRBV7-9	TGTGCCAGCAGCGTGGGAGCATCTCAAGAGACCCAGTACTTC	CASSVGASQETQYF
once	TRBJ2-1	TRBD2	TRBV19	TGTGCCAGTAGTCCGTCTAGCGGGGGGGCCAATGAGCAGTTCTTC	CASSPSSGGANEQFF
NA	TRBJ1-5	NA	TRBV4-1	TGCGCCAGCAGCGCGACAGTAGGTCAGCCCCAGCATTTT	CASSATVGQPQHF
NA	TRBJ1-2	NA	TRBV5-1	TGCGCCAGCAGCTTGGTACAAGGTCAGAGGGGCTACACCTTC	CASSLVQGQRGYTF
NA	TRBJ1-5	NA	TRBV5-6	TGTGCCAGCAGCTTGTCTGCGGGTCAGCCCCAGCATTTT	CASSLSAGQPQHF
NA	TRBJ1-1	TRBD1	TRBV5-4	TGTGCCAGCAGCTTTATAAGGACAGGGGGCCTTGACACTGAAGCTTTCTTT	CASSFIRTGGLDTEAFF
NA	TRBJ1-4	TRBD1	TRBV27	TGTGCCAGCAGTTTGGTCACCGGGACAGGGAATGAAAAACTGTTTTTT	CASSLVTGTGNEKLFF
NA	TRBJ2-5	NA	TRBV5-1	TGCGCCAGCAGCTTGCTACAGTTCCGAGAGACCCAGTACTTC	CASSLLQFRETQYF
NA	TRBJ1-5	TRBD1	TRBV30	TGTGCCTGGGACCGGGACAGGGTAGGTCAGCCCCAGCATTTT	CAWDRDRVGQPQHF
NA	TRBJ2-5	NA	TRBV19	TGTGCCAGTAGTCCGGGGGACAGTTGGGAGACCCAGTACTTC	CASSPGDSWETQYF
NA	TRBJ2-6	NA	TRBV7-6	TGTGCCAGCAGCCCTCGGGGCTCTGGGGCCAACGTCCTGACTTTC	CASSPRGSGANVLTF
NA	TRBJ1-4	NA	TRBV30	TGTGCCTGGAGCGGGGAAAAACTGTTTTTT	CAWSGEKLFF
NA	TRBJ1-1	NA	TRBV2	TGTGCCAGCAGTGACTACAGGAGCCTGAACACTGAAGCTTTCTTT	CASSDYRSLNTEAFF
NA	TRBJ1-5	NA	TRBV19	TGTGCCAGTGGTCGAGCCTTCAATCAGCCCCAGCATTTT	CASGRAFNQPQHF
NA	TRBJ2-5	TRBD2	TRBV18	TGTGCCAGCTCACATAACAGCGGGGGACCTCAAGAGACCCAGTACTTC	CASSHNSGGPQETQYF
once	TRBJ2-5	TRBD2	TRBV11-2	TGTGCCAGCAGCACGGGGGGTACGACCCAAGAGACCCAGTACTTC	CASSTGGTTQETQYF
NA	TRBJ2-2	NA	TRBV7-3	TGTGCCAGCAGCTCCCCTAGGGGGACGGGGAACACCGGGGAGCTGTTTTTT	CASSSPRGTGNTGELFF
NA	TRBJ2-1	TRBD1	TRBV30	TGTGCCTGGACCACCTGGGACAGGGTTTCTAATGAGCAGTTCTTC	CAWTTWDRVSNEQFF
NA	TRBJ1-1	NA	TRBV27	TGTGCCAGCAGTTTATCCCGGTTTTGGACTGAAGCTTTCTTT	CASSLSRFWTEAFF
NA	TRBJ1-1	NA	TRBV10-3	TGTGCCATCAGTGAACCAGTCACTGAAGCTTTCTTT	CAISEPVTEAFF